This TCR beta chain emerged from a study of T-cell memory formation after mild COVID-19. TCRdb independently ran MiXCR on the 5' RACE reads; one entry per CDR3 protein. This table holds around 250,000 distinct CDR3 sequences, roughly 15% found once. This clonotype showed up just a few times. This CDR3 comprises 16 residues. Germline loops: CDR1 SGDLS, CDR2 YYNGEE. V shed 4 bases, J shed 4 bases, and the junction held 6 bases outside the gene matches. This receptor was identified in a man younger than 35 who had mild COVID-19 (a few samples of this study predate the infection). Cell type and time point are not known. Specimen: PBMCs or a T cell subset sorted from them (not recorded which). This chain uses TRBV9 with TRBJ2-5; 14 bases are shared with TRBD2. The CDR3 DNA is TGTGCCAGCAGCCCGCGACTAGCGGGGGGGGGAGAGACCCAGTACTTC. Encoded protein: CASSPRLAGGGETQYF.